The T cell receptor beta chain under discussion was sequenced for a study of CD8+ T cells in alopecia areata. Treatment of the sample: oral pan-JAK inhibitor, 5-10 mg twice daily. cDNA serving as the sequencing template came from extracted, reverse transcribed RNA. Sequencing was performed with immunoSEQ multiplex PCR; in TCRdb, only in-frame clones are kept and a portion is missing. The sample holds approximately 140,000 clones, approximately 85% seen once. The CDR3 loop spans 16 amino acids. The germline V gene has CDR1 SQVTM and CDR2 ANQGSEA. With 1 base clipped from V and 0 bases from J, the junction kept 4 bases outside the gene matches.

This sequence originates from a human donor with alopecia areata. This specimen was CD8+ T cells sorted from blood, taken at week 4, from a patient treated with tofacitinib. The chain recombines TRBV29-1 with TRBJ2-1; 9 nucleotides line up with TRBD1. The CDR3 sequence is CSVEVPTGGSYNEQFF. The CDR3 DNA reads TGCAGCGTTGAAGTCCCGACAGGGGGCTCCTACAATGAGCAGTTCTTC.